This TCR beta chain was sequenced during a study of blood T cell repertoires in COVID-19. About the study: Sites in the United States, Italy and Spain provided acute and convalescent COVID-19 samples. Nucleic acid was either cDNA or gDNA, and it came from T cells, B-cell-depleted T cells, or PBMCs.

Source study methods: By means of reference gene primer amplification, nucleated cell counts were estimated. The table came from immunoSEQ multiplex PCR; TCRdb's copy has only in-frame clones and leaves some out. The V and J calls and clone size are taken from that table; D and trimming were inferred from the DNA. The data contain some 50,000 clones, over 80% of them singletons. This clone was picked up one time. The TCR sequence derives from a man in his sixties or seventies with acute or convalescent COVID-19. Input material: peripheral blood.

CDR3 residues: CASSPLRLASHYEQYF. The CDR3 DNA is TGTGCCAGTAGTCCCTTGAGGCTAGCGTCCCACTACGAGCAGTACTTC. The V and J genes are TRBV19 and TRBJ2-7; D may be TRBD2 (6 bases). CDR1 is LNHDA, CDR2 SQIVND, per germline (reference sequence). V was clipped by 5 bases and J by 3 bases, with 20 bases between them. This CDR3 is 16 amino acids long.